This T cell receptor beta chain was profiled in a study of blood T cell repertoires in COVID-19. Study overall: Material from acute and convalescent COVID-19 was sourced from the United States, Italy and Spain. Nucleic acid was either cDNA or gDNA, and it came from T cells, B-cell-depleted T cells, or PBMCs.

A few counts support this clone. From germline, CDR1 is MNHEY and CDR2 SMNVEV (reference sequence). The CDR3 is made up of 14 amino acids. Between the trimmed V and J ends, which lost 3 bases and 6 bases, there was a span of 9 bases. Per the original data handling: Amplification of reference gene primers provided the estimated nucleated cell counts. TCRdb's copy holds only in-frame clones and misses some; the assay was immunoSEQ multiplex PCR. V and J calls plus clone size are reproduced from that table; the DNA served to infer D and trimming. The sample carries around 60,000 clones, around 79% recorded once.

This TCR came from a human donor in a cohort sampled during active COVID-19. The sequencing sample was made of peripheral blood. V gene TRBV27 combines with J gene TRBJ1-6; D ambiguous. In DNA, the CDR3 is TGTGCCAGCAGTTTCGCACGGTTTAATTCACCCCTCCACTTT. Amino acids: CASSFARFNSPLHF.